Shown below are 20 T cell receptor beta chains from a single sample sequenced in a study of cytomegalovirus exposure and HLA in healthy donors. Using immunoSEQ multiplex PCR, the repertoire was profiled, and TCRdb retains in-frame clones only, with some absent. The data contain 130,000 to 150,000 clones, roughly 88% of them seen just once; the ten biggest clones take up about 7.9%. Sequencing was carried out using PBMCs. The receptor source for this set is a woman aged 18-29 years in good health and CMV-seropositive.

V gene TRBV28 combines with J gene TRBJ1-5; the match to TRBD1 covers 7 bases. Unmatched junction bases numbered 18, after V lost 2 bases and J lost 2 bases. This CDR3 is built from 20 residues. Germline V gives CDR1 MDHEN, CDR2 SYDVKM. The CDR3 spells CASSLPTGIVPWVGNQPQHF. CDR3 sequence (DNA): TGTGCCAGCAGTTTACCGACAGGGATTGTTCCGTGGGTTGGCAATCAGCCCCAGCATTTT.

The V gene is TRBV5-5, the J gene TRBJ1-1; D perhaps matches TRBD1 (6 bases). Germline V lookup: CDR1 SGHKS, CDR2 YYEKEE (reference sequence). This CDR3 contains 15 residues. The germline V and J ends were trimmed by 4 bases and 0 bases, with 13 bases remaining between them. The CDR3 coding sequence is TGTGCCAGCAGCACAGGACAGAGGCTGAACACTGAAGCTTTCTTT. This translates into CASSTGQRLNTEAFF.

This clone was detected a few times. In DNA, the CDR3 is TGTGCCAGCTCAAGGGGGACAGCAAATTCACCCCTCCACTTT. Translation gives CASSRGTANSPLHF. This sequence joins TRBV18 and TRBJ1-6; the match to TRBD1 covers 7 bases. The CDR3 is made up of 14 amino acids. Per germline, CDR1 KGHSH and CDR2 LQKENI. Trimming removed 5 bases from V and 7 bases from J; junction bases left unmatched: 5.

V gene TRBV6-5 combines with J gene TRBJ1-5, with 10 bases fitting TRBD1. Germline CDR1 reads MNHEY; CDR2 reads SVGAGI. The CDR3 sequence is 14 residues long. The trim removed 6 bases at V and 3 bases at J, leaving 2 bases unmatched. In DNA, the CDR3 is TGTGCCAGCAGGGGACAGGGGTCCAATCAGCCCCAGCATTTT. Its translation: CASRGQGSNQPQHF.

The chain employs TRBV4-3 and TRBJ2-1; tentatively, D is TRBD1 (6 bases). The ends were cut back, 1 base at V and 0 bases at J, with 19 bases in the middle. There are 19 residues in the CDR3. The germline V gene encodes CDR1 LGHNA and CDR2 YSLEER. This CDR3 is CASSQGNMGQGSSYNEQFF. CDR3 in DNA: TGCGCCAGCAGCCAAGGGAACATGGGCCAGGGGAGCTCCTACAATGAGCAGTTCTTC.

The chain employs TRBV10-2 and TRBJ2-2, with TRBD2 as a possible D gene (5 bases). Per germline, CDR1 WSHSY and CDR2 SAAADI. V gave up 6 bases and J gave up 4 bases, with 9 bases separating them. This CDR3 region has 13 residues. The chain's CDR3 is CASRGLITGELFF. In nucleotides, the CDR3 is TGCGCCAGCAGAGGACTTATCACCGGGGAGCTGTTTTTT.

This clone was seen only once. The chain employs TRBV7-6 and TRBJ2-7; 9 bases are shared with TRBD2. From germline, CDR1 is SGHVS and CDR2 FNYEAQ. With V trimmed by 5 bases and J by 0 bases, 14 bases remained unmatched. The CDR3 is 18 amino acids. CDR3 sequence reads: CASSPRGLAGPASYEQYF. The CDR3 DNA follows: TGTGCCAGCAGCCCTCGGGGTCTAGCGGGACCAGCCTCCTACGAGCAGTACTTC.

V and J are TRBV4-1 and TRBJ1-1, with D perhaps matching TRBD1 (5 bases). Germline V gene data show CDR1 as MGHRA and CDR2 as YSYEKL. Trimming left V 0 bases short and J 5 bases short, with 13 bases between. The CDR3 extends over 15 amino acids. The CDR3 region is CASSQDRVDRTEAFF. The CDR3 DNA reads as TGCGCCAGCAGCCAAGACAGGGTGGATCGTACTGAAGCTTTCTTT.

The V call is TRBV19, the J call TRBJ1-4; the D gene is possibly TRBD1 (6 bases). The CDR3 contains 15 residues. Germline CDR1 is LNHDA and CDR2 is SQIVND (reference sequence). V was shortened by 2 bases and J by 8 bases, with 15 bases between the two germline ends. CDR3 in DNA: TGTGCCAGTAGTATACACAGGGTGAAGGACGAAAAACTGTTTTTT. Translating it yields CASSIHRVKDEKLFF.

This clone is a singleton in its sample. The J gene is TRBJ1-2, the V gene TRBV5-5, with TRBD1 matching over 8 bases. Germline V gene data show CDR1 as SGHKS and CDR2 as YYEKEE (reference sequence). CDR3 length equals 15 residues. The J segment lost 7 bases and the V segment lost 1 base, leaving 9 bases of the junction unmatched. The CDR3 here is CASSLYQGATFGYTF. The CDR3 DNA is TGTGCCAGCAGCTTGTACCAGGGGGCAACATTTGGCTACACCTTC.

The chain joins TRBV25-1 to TRBJ2-2; 7 bases agree with TRBD1. Germline CDR1 and CDR2: MGHDK and SYGVNS. V trimming: 3 bases; J trimming: 5 bases; junction bases outside the gene matches: 3. The length of the CDR3 is 14 residues. The CDR3 loop reads CASSETGRTGELFF. DNA for the CDR3: TGTGCCAGCAGTGAGACAGGGAGAACCGGGGAGCTGTTTTTT. The complete variable domain, with remaining parts taken from reference TRBV25-1 and TRBJ2-2, reads EADIYQTPRYLVIGTGKKITLECSQTMGHDKMYWYQQDPGMELHLIHYSYGVNSTEKGDLSSESTVSRIRTEHFPLTLESARPSHTSQYLCASSETGRTGELFFGEGSRLTVL.

The chain has TRBV27 and TRBJ2-3, with 13 nucleotides matching TRBD2. The CDR3 covers 14 residues. The V segment lost 6 bases and the J segment 6 bases; nucleotides outside the gene matches: 3. Germline loops: CDR1 MNHEY, CDR2 SMNVEV (reference sequence). This chain's CDR3 is CASRGLAGADTQYF. In nucleotides, the CDR3 is TGTGCCAGCAGAGGACTAGCGGGGGCGGATACGCAGTATTTT.

This chain uses TRBV15 with TRBJ1-2, with a weak D call TRBD1 (5 bases). The CDR3 loop spans 13 amino acids. Germline assignment: CDR1 LNHNV and CDR2 YYDKDF (reference sequence). Between the trimmed V and J ends, which lost 1 base and 7 bases, there was a span of 10 bases. The CDR3 sequence is CATSRGVGGGYTF. CDR3 nucleotide sequence: TGTGCCACCAGCAGAGGGGTGGGGGGTGGCTACACCTTC.

The chain couples TRBV5-1 to TRBJ2-7; 10 bases are shared with TRBD2. In germline, CDR1 is SGHRS, CDR2 YFSETQ. The CDR3 loop spans 13 amino acids. Trimming at V came to 6 bases and at J to 6 bases, leaving 6 bases not matched to a gene. This chain's CDR3 is CASTKSGRGEQYF. CDR3 nucleotides: TGCGCCAGCACGAAAAGCGGGAGGGGCGAGCAGTACTTC.

This chain joins TRBV30 and TRBJ1-2; a weak D match, TRBD1 (5 bases). Germline CDR1 GTSNPN, CDR2 SVGIG (reference sequence). This CDR3 contains 13 residues. Deletions cut 0 bases from V and 7 bases from J, with 12 bases between. This CDR3 is CAWSVDMGGGYTF. For the CDR3, the DNA is TGTGCCTGGAGTGTTGACATGGGGGGTGGCTACACCTTC. Full variable domain (outside the CDR3, taken from reference TRBV30 and TRBJ1-2): SQTIHQWPATLVQPVGSPLSLECTVEGTSNPNLYWYRQAAGRGLQLLFYSVGIGQISSEVPQNLSASRPQDRQFILSSKKLLLSDSGFYLCAWSVDMGGGYTFGSGTRLTVV.

This clone was seen only once. V usage is TRBV18 and J usage is TRBJ1-2; D is perhaps TRBD1 (6 bases). This CDR3 comprises 14 residues. The V end was cut by 5 bases, the J end by 5 bases, with 15 bases between. The germline gives CDR1 KGHSH, CDR2 LQKENI. The CDR3 is CASSATGPPYGYTF. The CDR3, as DNA: TGTGCCAGCTCAGCGACAGGCCCGCCTTATGGCTACACCTTC.

The chain uses TRBV29-1 and TRBJ2-7; tentatively, D is TRBD2 (5 bases). Trimming stripped 7 bases from V and 1 base from J, with 11 bases between. This CDR3 has 12 amino acids. Per germline, CDR1 SQVTM and CDR2 ANQGSEA. CDR3: CSAKRGSYEQYF. CDR3 DNA sequence: TGCAGCGCTAAAAGAGGGTCCTACGAGCAGTACTTC.

The J gene is TRBJ2-7, the V gene TRBV5-1; possibly TRBD2 for D (7 bases). The CDR3 has 14 amino acids. Germline CDR1 SGHRS, CDR2 YFSETQ. Between the trimmed V and J ends, which lost 1 base and 6 bases, there was a span of 14 bases. CDR3 coding DNA: TGCGCCAGCAGCTTGACGGCGGGGGCCCGCGAGCAGTACTTC. This gives the protein CASSLTAGAREQYF.

This chain links TRBV18 with TRBJ1-2; 7 bases align to TRBD1. CDR1 KGHSH and CDR2 LQKENI come from the germline V gene. The length of the CDR3 is 14 residues. Unmatched junction bases numbered 6, after V lost 2 bases and J lost 6 bases. The CDR3 sequence is CASSPSGGGDGYTF. The CDR3 coding sequence is TGTGCCAGCTCACCATCGGGAGGGGGCGATGGCTACACCTTC.

J is TRBJ2-1 and V is TRBV5-1; a weak D match, TRBD2 (6 bases). The CDR3 spans 16 residues. The V gene's germline CDR1 is SGHRS and CDR2 YFSETQ. Trimming took off 3 bases at V and 0 bases at J, with 13 bases between the two ends. The CDR3 is CASSWTKESSYNEQFF. Written as DNA, the CDR3 is TGCGCCAGCAGCTGGACTAAGGAGAGCTCCTACAATGAGCAGTTCTTC.